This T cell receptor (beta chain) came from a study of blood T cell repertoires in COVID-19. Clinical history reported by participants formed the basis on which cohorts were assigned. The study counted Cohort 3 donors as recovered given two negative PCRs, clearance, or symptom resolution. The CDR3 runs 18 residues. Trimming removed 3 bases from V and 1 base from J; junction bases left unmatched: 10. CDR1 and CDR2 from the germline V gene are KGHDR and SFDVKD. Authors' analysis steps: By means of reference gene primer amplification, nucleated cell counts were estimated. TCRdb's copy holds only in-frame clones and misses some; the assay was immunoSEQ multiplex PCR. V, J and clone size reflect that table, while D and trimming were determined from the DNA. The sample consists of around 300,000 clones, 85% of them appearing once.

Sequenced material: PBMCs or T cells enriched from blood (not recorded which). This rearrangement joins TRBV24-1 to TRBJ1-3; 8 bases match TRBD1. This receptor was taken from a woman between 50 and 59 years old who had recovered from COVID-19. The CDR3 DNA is TGTGCCACCAGTGATGGGACAGGAACCCATACTTCTGGAAACACCATATATTTT. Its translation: CATSDGTGTHTSGNTIYF.